This TCR beta chain originates from a study of tumor-infiltrating lymphocytes in primary liver carcinoma. Whole-study context: Stage T1-T3 N0M0 tumors measured roughly 4 to 11 cm at most. Productive TCRbeta reads per sample were roughly 3.5 to 7.5 million, not differing by tissue. The study's findings and limits: The study found tumor-adjacent and tumor-blood pairs overlapped less than tumor region pairs.

This clonotype was seen just once. Its antigen is undetermined. The conserved final phenylalanine or tryptophan is absent from the CDR3, which likely points to a read error. The CDR3 length is 13 residues. Germline lookup yields CDR1 SQVTM and CDR2 ANQGSEA. The tissue used was unsorted bulk material of about 19-33 mg. RNA and DNA were co-extracted from it with the AllPrep DNA/RNA mini kit. Making TCR beta cDNA involved approximately 520 ng total RNA and a constant-region primer. Investigators got TCR beta libraries out of three nested multiplex PCR rounds, done with slightly modified ARM-PCR. TRBV1-TRBV30 forward primers paired with a C-beta reverse primer drove the first two PCR rounds, about 10 cycles each. Each CDR3 protein gets one entry after TCRdb re-called the multiplex PCR reads with MiXCR. The sample lists 65,000 to 90,000 distinct CDR3 sequences, 55% to 85% occurring once.

The genes are TRBV29-1 and TRBJ2-3; D is undetermined. The TCR originated in a man in his forties with primary liver carcinoma and hepatitis B virus infection. What was sequenced was liver tumor tissue from sampling region 1. The subset: tumor region T1, superior pole. The CDR3 spells CNVGETSTDTQYL. The CDR3 nucleotides read TGCAACGTTGGAGAAACTAGCACAGATACGCAGTATCTT.